Listed below are T cell receptor beta chains from one sample, sequenced in a study of T cell responses to AZD1222 COVID-19 vaccine. The assay was immunoSEQ multiplex PCR, and TCRdb's table has in-frame clones only and misses some. The table lists more than 90,000 clones, 90% of them singletons. Sequenced material: peripheral blood, taken on day 0 of AZD1222 vaccination. The receptors were sampled from an adult in good health. CDR3s include the opening cysteine and the closing phenylalanine or tryptophan. The D gene is left open where the match is weak.

D gene	V gene	J gene	CDR3 DNA	CDR3 protein
.	TRBV28	TRBJ1-5	TGTGCCAGCAGTCACGGACAGTCGTTCAATCAGCCCCAGCATTTT	CASSHGQSFNQPQHF
.	TRBV5-1	TRBJ1-3	TGCGCCAGCAGCGACCAGGGGAGCTCTGGAAACACCATATATTTT	CASSDQGSSGNTIYF
TRBD1	TRBV18	TRBJ2-5	TGTGCCAGCTCACCACAATCCGGCCAGGGGGCTTTAGAGACCCAGTACTTC	CASSPQSGQGALETQYF
.	TRBV5-1	TRBJ1-5	TGCGCCAGCAGCTTAGGTCCCCAGTCTAGCAATCAGCCCCAGCATTTT	CASSLGPQSSNQPQHF
.	TRBV5-6	TRBJ1-2	TGTGCCAGCAGCTTGGGGCACGGGGCTGGCTACACCTTC	CASSLGHGAGYTF
.	TRBV5-4	TRBJ2-3	TGTGCCAGCAGCCCCCAGGCCAGGGGCAACACAGATACGCAGTATTTT	CASSPQARGNTDTQYF
.	TRBV20-1	TRBJ1-2	TGCAGTGCTAGTGAGGACAACTATGGCTACACCTTC	CSASEDNYGYTF
.	TRBV5-1	TRBJ1-4	TGCGCCAGCAGCAACGGACAGATAACTAATGAAAAACTGTTTTTT	CASSNGQITNEKLFF
.	TRBV11-2	TRBJ1-1	TGTGCCAGCAGCTTAGGGCGTCGTTTGGACACTGAAGCTTTCTTT	CASSLGRRLDTEAFF
.	TRBV7-8	TRBJ1-3	TGTGCCAGCAGCTTACTCCGTTCTGGAAACACCATATATTTT	CASSLLRSGNTIYF
.	TRBV2	TRBJ1-1	TGTGCCAGCAGCCCGGACACGAACACTGAAGCTTTCTTT	CASSPDTNTEAFF
.	TRBV5-6	TRBJ1-6	TGTGCCAGCAGCTTGGAGCGGAGAAATTCACCCCTCCACTTT	CASSLERRNSPLHF
.	TRBV15	TRBJ2-1	TGTGCCACCAGCACGGACTTTTCAAACAATGAGCAGTTCTTC	CATSTDFSNNEQFF
.	TRBV27	TRBJ2-7	TGTGCCAGCAGTACACCGGGCCCTACCTACGAGCAGTACTTC	CASSTPGPTYEQYF
.	TRBV30	TRBJ1-1	TGTGCCTGGAGTGTCACGGGGCGAGCTTTCTTT	CAWSVTGRAFF
.	TRBV27	TRBJ2-3	TGTGCCAGCACCACGCTTAGTAGTGGCGGAAACACAGATACGCAGTATTTT	CASTTLSSGGNTDTQYF
.	TRBV6-5	TRBJ2-7	TGTGCCAGCAGTAACGGCGGGGAGAGCTACGAGCAGTACTTC	CASSNGGESYEQYF
TRBD2	TRBV28	TRBJ2-1	TGTGCCAGCAGCACTAGCGGGAGTCGCGATGAGCAGTTCTTC	CASSTSGSRDEQFF
TRBD2	TRBV7-2	TRBJ2-3	TGTGCCAGCAGCTTGGGCGGGGGTTCAGATACGCAGTATTTT	CASSLGGGSDTQYF
.	TRBV2	TRBJ2-5	TGTGCCAGCAGTCCGCGGGCAGAGACCCAGTACTTC	CASSPRAETQYF
.	TRBV3-1/TRBV3-2	TRBJ2-7	TGTGCCAGCAGCCAGGCCTACGAGCAGTACTTC	CASSQAYEQYF
.	TRBV4-2	TRBJ2-5	TGTGCCAGCAGCCAAGTTATGGGGAGGGAGACCCAGTACTTC	CASSQVMGRETQYF
.	TRBV28	TRBJ2-3	TGTGCCAGCAGTTTTTTCCCACAGCTGCAGGGTGGCCCAGATACGCAGTATTTT	CASSFFPQLQGGPDTQYF
TRBD1	TRBV5-4	TRBJ1-1	TGTGCCAGCAGTACGGACAGGGGTACTGAAGCTTTCTTT	CASSTDRGTEAFF
.	TRBV5-8	TRBJ1-1	TGTGCCAGCAGCATTGGACAGCCGAACCTTGAAGCTTTCTTT	CASSIGQPNLEAFF